Listed below are T cell receptor beta chains from one sample, sequenced in a study of shared clonotypes between healthy human individuals. Some clones are missing from TCRdb's copy, which holds only in-frame ones; the method was immunoSEQ multiplex PCR. The table includes about 1 million clones, 65% to 80% detected once. The sequenced sample consisted of memory CD4+ T cells sorted from blood. These receptor sequences come from a man in his late teens or twenties in good health. Both conserved end residues are part of each CDR3. A D gene is named only where the DNA matches it firmly. Size is stated for part of the rows, as once, few or many counts, or as a class when the clone is expanded.

TRBV29-1	TRBJ2-3	TRBD2	NA	TGCAGCGTTTCATTAGCGGGGGGCCGGGGAGATACGCAGTATTTT	CSVSLAGGRGDTQYF
TRBV5-1	TRBJ2-7	NA	NA	TGCGCCAGCAGCTTGGAATCAGGGTCGCAGTACTTC	CASSLESGSQYF
TRBV7-8	TRBJ1-4	NA	NA	TGTGCCAGCAGCTTAGTTGGGGGGGGAAATGAAAAACTGTTTTTT	CASSLVGGGNEKLFF
TRBV19	TRBJ1-6	TRBD1	NA	TGTGCCAGTAGTACCTCCGGGACAGGGTTGATTTCACCCCTCCACTTT	CASSTSGTGLISPLHF
TRBV7-8	TRBJ2-2	TRBD1	NA	TGTGCCAGCAGCATAAGACAGGGGGCCAGCACCGGGGAGCTGTTTTTT	CASSIRQGASTGELFF
TRBV19	TRBJ2-1	TRBD2	NA	TGTGCCAGTAGTATAGGCCTACTAGCGGGAGAGCAGTTCTTC	CASSIGLLAGEQFF
TRBV4-1	TRBJ2-1	TRBD2	NA	TGCGCCAGCAGCCAAGAACGGACTAGCGGGAGGGCCAATGAGCAGTTCTTC	CASSQERTSGRANEQFF
TRBV5-6	TRBJ2-2	NA	NA	TGTGCCAGCAGCTTGACAGGTCCCTTCGACACCGGGGAGCTGTTTTTT	CASSLTGPFDTGELFF
TRBV7-2	TRBJ1-6	TRBD1	few	TGTGCCAGCAGCGCACACGGACAGGGGAATTCACCCCTCCACTTT	CASSAHGQGNSPLHF
TRBV12-2	TRBJ1-6	NA	NA	TGTGCAAGTCGCCAAGATCCGGCAGAGTCTTATAATTCACCCCTCCACTTT	CASRQDPAESYNSPLHF
TRBV18	TRBJ2-5	TRBD2	NA	TGTGCCAGCTCACCCAAGCGGGGGCTTAGTGAGACCCAGTACTTC	CASSPKRGLSETQYF
TRBV6-5	TRBJ1-1	TRBD1	few	TGTGCCAGCAGCTTCAACTCGGCAGGGGGTGAAGCTTTCTTT	CASSFNSAGGEAFF
TRBV5-8	TRBJ2-2	NA	NA	TGTGCCAGCAGACCAGACATGACGAACACCGGGGAGCTGTTTTTT	CASRPDMTNTGELFF
TRBV29-1	TRBJ2-1	NA	NA	TGCAGCGTTGCTGCGGGGGCTGGTAATGAGCAGTTCTTC	CSVAAGAGNEQFF
TRBV4-1	TRBJ1-1	NA	NA	TGCGCCAGCAGCCCCGGAGATAGGGGGTCCACTGAAGCTTTCTTT	CASSPGDRGSTEAFF
TRBV7-9	TRBJ2-7	TRBD1	NA	TGTGCCAGCAGCTACACGACAGGGGTCTACGAGCAGTACTTC	CASSYTTGVYEQYF
TRBV13	TRBJ2-5	TRBD1	NA	TGTGCCAGCAGCCCTGGGACAGGCCATGAAGAGACCCAGTACTTC	CASSPGTGHEETQYF
TRBV30	TRBJ1-3	NA	NA	TGTGCCTGGAGTGGTACAGGGAGTGGAAACACCATATATTTT	CAWSGTGSGNTIYF
TRBV15	TRBJ1-4	NA	NA	TGTGCCACCACCTCCCGAACCGTTAATGAAAAACTGTTTTTT	CATTSRTVNEKLFF
TRBV9	TRBJ2-7	NA	NA	TGTGCCAGCAGCGTAGGGGAGGTCCAGTACTTC	CASSVGEVQYF
TRBV27	TRBJ2-7	NA	once	TGTGCCAGCAGTTTCAAAGGAGGGGGCTACGAGCAGTACTTC	CASSFKGGGYEQYF
TRBV18	TRBJ2-5	NA	NA	TGTGCCAGCTCACCACCAGGGGAAGAGACCCAGTACTTC	CASSPPGEETQYF
TRBV6-5	TRBJ2-7	NA	NA	TGTGCCAGTAGGGGACTGAGTTCCTACGAGCAGTACTTC	CASRGLSSYEQYF
TRBV5-6	TRBJ2-5	NA	NA	TGTGCCAGCAGCCCGATTAGCCAAAAACTACAAGAGACCCAGTACTTC	CASSPISQKLQETQYF
TRBV5-8	TRBJ1-1	NA	once	TGTGCCAGCCGCCCCCGGGGGGTGGGCACTGAAGCTTTCTTT	CASRPRGVGTEAFF
TRBV5-1	TRBJ2-3	NA	NA	TGCGCCAGCAGCTTGAGGGGTTACACAGATACGCAGTATTTT	CASSLRGYTDTQYF
TRBV27	TRBJ2-5	NA	NA	TGTGCCTCAGGGGAGGCCAGACGGGAGACCCAGTACTTC	CASGEARRETQYF
TRBV6-6	TRBJ1-2	NA	NA	TGTGCCAGCAGTCCTAGGCGAACCCAAAACTATGGCTACACCTTC	CASSPRRTQNYGYTF
TRBV7-3	TRBJ1-2	NA	NA	TGTGCCAGCAGTGCTTCCGGGGGCGCCCCTTATGGCTACACCTTC	CASSASGGAPYGYTF
TRBV7-7	TRBJ1-1	TRBD1	NA	TGTGCTAGCAGCTTAACAGGGGGCACTGAAGCTTTCTTT	CASSLTGGTEAFF
TRBV6-4	TRBJ2-2	NA	NA	TGTGCCAGTCCGCAGGGGAGAGTGATAGACGGGGAGCTGTTTTTT	CASPQGRVIDGELFF
TRBV6-4	TRBJ2-2	NA	NA	TGTGCCAGCAGTCGAGACTGGACCGGGGAGCTGTTTTTT	CASSRDWTGELFF
TRBV18	TRBJ2-2	TRBD1	NA	TGTGCCAGCTCTCCGGGACAGAAGGACACCGGGGAGCTGTTTTTT	CASSPGQKDTGELFF
TRBV9	TRBJ1-4	NA	once	TGTGCCAGCAGCGTAGACCCCCGGGGAAATGAAAAACTGTTTTTT	CASSVDPRGNEKLFF
TRBV29-1	TRBJ2-1	TRBD2	NA	TGCAGCGTTGACGGGACTAGCGGGAATATAGTGGGTGAGCAGTTCTTC	CSVDGTSGNIVGEQFF